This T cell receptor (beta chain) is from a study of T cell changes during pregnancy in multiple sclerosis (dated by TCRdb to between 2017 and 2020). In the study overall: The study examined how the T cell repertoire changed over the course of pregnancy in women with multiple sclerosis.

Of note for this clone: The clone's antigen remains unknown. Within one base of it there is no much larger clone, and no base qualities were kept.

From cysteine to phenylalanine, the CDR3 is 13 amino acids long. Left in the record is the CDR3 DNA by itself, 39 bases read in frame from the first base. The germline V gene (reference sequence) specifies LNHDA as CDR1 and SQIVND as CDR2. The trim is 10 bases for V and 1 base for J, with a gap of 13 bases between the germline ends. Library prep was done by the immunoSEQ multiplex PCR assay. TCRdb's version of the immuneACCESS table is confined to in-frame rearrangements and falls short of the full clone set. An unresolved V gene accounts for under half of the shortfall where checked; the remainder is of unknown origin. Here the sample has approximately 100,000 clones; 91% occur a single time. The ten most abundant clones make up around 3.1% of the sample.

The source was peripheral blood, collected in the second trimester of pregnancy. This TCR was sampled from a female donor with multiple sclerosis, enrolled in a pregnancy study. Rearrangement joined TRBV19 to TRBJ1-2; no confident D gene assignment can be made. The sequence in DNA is TGTGCCACAAAATTGGCCAGTAACTATGGCTACACCTTC. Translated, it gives CATKLASNYGYTF.